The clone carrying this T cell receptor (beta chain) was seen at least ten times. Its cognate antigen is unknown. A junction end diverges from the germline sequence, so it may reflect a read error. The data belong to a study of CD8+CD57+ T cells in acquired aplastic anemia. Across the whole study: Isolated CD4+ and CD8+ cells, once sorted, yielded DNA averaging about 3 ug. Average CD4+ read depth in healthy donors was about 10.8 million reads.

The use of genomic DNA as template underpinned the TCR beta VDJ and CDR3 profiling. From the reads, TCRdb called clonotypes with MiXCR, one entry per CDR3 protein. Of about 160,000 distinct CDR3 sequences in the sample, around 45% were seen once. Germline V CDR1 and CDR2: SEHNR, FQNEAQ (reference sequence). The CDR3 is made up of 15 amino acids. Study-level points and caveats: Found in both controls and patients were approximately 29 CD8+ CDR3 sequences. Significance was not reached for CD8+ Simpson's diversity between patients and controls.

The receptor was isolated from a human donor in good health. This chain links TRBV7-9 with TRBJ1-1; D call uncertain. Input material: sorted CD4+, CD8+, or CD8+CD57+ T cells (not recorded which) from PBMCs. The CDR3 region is CASTLRTTVATEAFF. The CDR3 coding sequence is TGTGCCAGCACCTTAAGGACCACGGTCGCCACTGAAGCTTTCTTT.